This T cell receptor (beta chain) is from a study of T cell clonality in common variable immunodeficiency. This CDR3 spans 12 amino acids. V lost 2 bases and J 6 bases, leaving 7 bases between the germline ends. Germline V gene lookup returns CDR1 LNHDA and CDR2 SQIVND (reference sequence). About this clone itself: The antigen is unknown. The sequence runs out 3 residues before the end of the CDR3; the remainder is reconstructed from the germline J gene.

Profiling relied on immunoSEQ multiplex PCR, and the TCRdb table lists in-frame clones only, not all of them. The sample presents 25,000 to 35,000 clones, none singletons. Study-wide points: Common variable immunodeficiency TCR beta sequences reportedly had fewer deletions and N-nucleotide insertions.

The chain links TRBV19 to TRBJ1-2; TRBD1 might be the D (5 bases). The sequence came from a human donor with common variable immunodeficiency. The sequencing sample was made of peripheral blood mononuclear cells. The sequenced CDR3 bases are TGTGCCAGTAGTATATGGGGGGATGGC. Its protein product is CASSIWGDG. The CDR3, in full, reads CASSIWGDGYTF.